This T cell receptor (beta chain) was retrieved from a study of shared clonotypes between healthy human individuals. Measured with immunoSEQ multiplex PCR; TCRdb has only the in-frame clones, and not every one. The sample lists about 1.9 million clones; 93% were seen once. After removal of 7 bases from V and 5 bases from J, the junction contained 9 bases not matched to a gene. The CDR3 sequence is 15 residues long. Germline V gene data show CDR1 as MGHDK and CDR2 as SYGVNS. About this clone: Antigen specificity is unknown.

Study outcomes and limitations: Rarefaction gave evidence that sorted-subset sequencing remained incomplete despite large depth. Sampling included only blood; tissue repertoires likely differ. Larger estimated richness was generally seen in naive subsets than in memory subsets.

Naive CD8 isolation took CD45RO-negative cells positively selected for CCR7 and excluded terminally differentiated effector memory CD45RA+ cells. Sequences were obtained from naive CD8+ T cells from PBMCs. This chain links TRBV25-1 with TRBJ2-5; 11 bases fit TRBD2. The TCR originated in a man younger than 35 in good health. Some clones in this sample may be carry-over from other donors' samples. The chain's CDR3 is CASTKLAGAAETQYF. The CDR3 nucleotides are TGTGCCAGCACCAAACTAGCGGGAGCGGCGGAGACCCAGTACTTC. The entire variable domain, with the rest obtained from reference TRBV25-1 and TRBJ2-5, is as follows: EADIYQTPRYLVIGTGKKITLECSQTMGHDKMYWYQQDPGMELHLIHYSYGVNSTEKGDLSSESTVSRIRTEHFPLTLESARPSHTSQYLCASTKLAGAAETQYFGPGTRLLVL.